A selection of T cell receptor beta chains follows, all from one sample in a study of blood T cell repertoires in COVID-19. Clones were sequenced by immunoSEQ multiplex PCR, and TCRdb holds only the in-frame ones, with some missing. The sample has around 70,000 clones, almost 85% seen once. Specimen: peripheral blood. The receptors come from a man aged 65 to 79 with acute or convalescent COVID-19. Both conserved end residues are part of each CDR3. Fields, in order: D gene, V gene, clone size, J gene, CDR3 DNA, CDR3 protein. The D gene is left open where the match is weak. Clone size is given for some rows only: seen once, a few or many times, or a class if the clone is expanded.

.	TRBV30	.	TRBJ1-1	TGTGCCTGTGCACCGGGGACATTGAACACTGAAGCTTTCTTT	CACAPGTLNTEAFF
TRBD1	TRBV3-1/TRBV3-2	.	TRBJ2-2	TGTGCCAGCAGCCGACGACAGGGGGCCGGGGAGCTGTTTTTT	CASSRRQGAGELFF
.	TRBV29-1	.	TRBJ1-1	TGCAGCGTTGTTGTCGGACAACTGAACACTGAAGCTTTCTTT	CSVVVGQLNTEAFF
TRBD1	TRBV6-5	once	TRBJ2-5	TGTGCCAGCAGCGGACAGGGACCCCAAGAGACCCAGTACTTC	CASSGQGPQETQYF
.	TRBV2	.	TRBJ1-1	TGTGCCAGCAGTGGGGAGATGAACACTGAAGCTTTCTTT	CASSGEMNTEAFF
TRBD1	TRBV7-9	few	TRBJ1-1	TGTGCCAGCAGCTTAGGGTCTGGGACAGGGGGCAGGAGAGCTTTCTTT	CASSLGSGTGGRRAFF
.	TRBV10-3	.	TRBJ1-2	TGTGCCATCAGACCCGGACAGAACTATGGCTACACCTTC	CAIRPGQNYGYTF
.	TRBV6-5	.	TRBJ2-7	TGTGCCAGCAGTTACTCGGAGTTCTACGAGCAGTACTTC	CASSYSEFYEQYF
.	TRBV11-2	.	TRBJ1-6	TGTGCCAGCAGCTTAGATCTGGGTGGCGGCTCACCCCTCCACTTT	CASSLDLGGGSPLHF
.	TRBV19	.	TRBJ1-2	TGTGCCAGTAATCACGGGAACTATGGCTACACCTTC	CASNHGNYGYTF
TRBD2	TRBV27	.	TRBJ2-3	TGTGCCAGCAGTTTCACCGGGACTAGCGGCACAGATACGCAGTATTTT	CASSFTGTSGTDTQYF
.	TRBV7-9	.	TRBJ1-5	TGTGCCAGCAGCCAATTTCCCCCATCGCCCCAGCATTTT	CASSQFPPSPQHF
TRBD2	TRBV11-1	few	TRBJ2-2	TGTGCCAGCTCCCCCGGACTAGCGGAATACACCGGGGAGCTGTTTTTT	CASSPGLAEYTGELFF
.	TRBV28	.	TRBJ1-3	TGTGCCAGCAGTTTAGCACCGGCAGGGAGGAACACCATATATTTT	CASSLAPAGRNTIYF
.	TRBV6-5	.	TRBJ2-7	TGTGCCAGCAGTTATCAGGGGACACTCTACGAGCAGTACTTC	CASSYQGTLYEQYF
TRBD1	TRBV7-3	.	TRBJ1-1	TGTGCCAGCAGCTCGCGACAGGGGGCTATTGAAGCTTTCTTT	CASSSRQGAIEAFF
TRBD2	TRBV7-7	.	TRBJ2-2	TGTGCTAGCAGCTCCTGGGGGGGAGGCACCGGGGAGCTGTTTTTT	CASSSWGGGTGELFF
TRBD2	TRBV28	.	TRBJ2-7	TGTGCCAGCGGGACTAGCTACGAGCAGTACTTC	CASGTSYEQYF
.	TRBV9	.	TRBJ1-3	TGTGCCAGCAGCGTACGAGGCAGTCTTAACTCTGGAAACACCATATATTTT	CASSVRGSLNSGNTIYF
.	TRBV5-5	.	TRBJ2-7	TGTGCCAGCAGCTTTCGCGGGACAGACTACGAGCAGTACTTC	CASSFRGTDYEQYF
.	TRBV28	.	TRBJ1-2	TGTGCCAGCAACTCCCGATATGGCTACACCTTC	CASNSRYGYTF
.	TRBV9	.	TRBJ2-3	TGTGCCAGCAGCGCCCGGGATCCACGCACAGATACGCAGTATTTT	CASSARDPRTDTQYF
TRBD2	TRBV6-5	few	TRBJ2-1	TGTGCCAGCAGTTACTCGGGGAGGGGACTACAGCAGTTCTTC	CASSYSGRGLQQFF
.	TRBV28	.	TRBJ1-2	TGTGCCAGCAGCCCCGGACAGCCCATTACGGGCTATGGCTACACCTTC	CASSPGQPITGYGYTF